This T cell receptor beta chain stems from a study of beta chain features in type 1 diabetes. Isolated RNA was reverse transcribed in full, so expressed TCRB transcripts were sequenced. TCRdb's table, derived via immunoSEQ multiplex PCR, lists solely in-frame clones and lacks some. The sample shows under 400,000 clones, over 9.5% of them seen only once. The source is a man in his late teens or twenties in good health. Sequencing was done on a sample of naive CD4+ T cells from blood.

CDR3 loop: CSVLRGGQTYEQYF. As DNA, the CDR3 is TGCAGCGTCCTTCGAGGTGGTCAGACCTACGAGCAGTACTTC. V gene TRBV29-1 combines with J gene TRBJ2-7; D not resolved. The V gene lost 6 bases and the J gene lost 2 bases, with 17 bases spanning the gap. This CDR3 comprises 14 residues. Germline V gene sequence: CDR1 SQVTM, CDR2 ANQGSEA.